The present T cell receptor (beta chain) was sequenced within a study of shared clonotypes between healthy human individuals. Overall study results and limits: Investigators collected only blood, and repertoires in tissues likely differ.

Concerning this clone: Its antigen is as yet unknown.

Measured with immunoSEQ multiplex PCR; TCRdb has only the in-frame clones, and not every one. The profile covers under 2,500,000 clones, with around 95% appearing a single time and 0.1% to 0.15% taken by the ten largest. Every donor was a Caucasian adult from Nashville, Tennessee. Germline lookup yields CDR1 MGHDK and CDR2 SYGVNS. The CDR3 consists of 17 residues. Deletions cut 4 bases from V and 1 base from J, with 19 bases between. The receptor's source is a man aged 18 to 35 in good health. The sample consisted of naive CD4+ T cells sorted from blood. Subset in this sample: CD45RA+ positively selected. This chain uses TRBV25-1 with TRBJ2-5, with a weak D call TRBD2 (5 bases). Here the CDR3 DNA reads TGTGCCAGCAGTGGGGCCAAAGGGCGGGTATTCCAAGAGACCCAGTACTTC. Translating gives CASSGAKGRVFQETQYF.